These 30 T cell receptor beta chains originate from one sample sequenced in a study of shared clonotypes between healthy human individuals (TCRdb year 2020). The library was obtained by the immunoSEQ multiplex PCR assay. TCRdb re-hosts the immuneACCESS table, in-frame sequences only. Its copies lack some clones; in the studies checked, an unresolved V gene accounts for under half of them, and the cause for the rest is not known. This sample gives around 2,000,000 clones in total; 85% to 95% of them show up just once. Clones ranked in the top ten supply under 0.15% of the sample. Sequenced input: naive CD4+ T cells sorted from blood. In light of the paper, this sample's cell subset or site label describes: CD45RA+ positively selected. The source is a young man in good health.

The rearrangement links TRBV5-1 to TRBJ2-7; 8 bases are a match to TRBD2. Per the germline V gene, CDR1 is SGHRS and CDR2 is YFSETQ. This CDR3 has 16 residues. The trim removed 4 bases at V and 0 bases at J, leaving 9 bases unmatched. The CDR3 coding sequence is TGCGCCAGCAGCCCGCCTCGGGGGGGCGTCTCCTACGAGCAGTACTTC. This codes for CASSPPRGGVSYEQYF.

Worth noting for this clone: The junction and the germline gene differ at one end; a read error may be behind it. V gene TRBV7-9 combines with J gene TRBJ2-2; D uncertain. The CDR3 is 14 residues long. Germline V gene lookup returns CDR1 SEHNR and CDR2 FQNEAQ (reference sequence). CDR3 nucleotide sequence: TGCGCCAGCAGTCCCGCCCGCGAGTCCGGGGAGCTGTTTTTT. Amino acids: CASSPARESGELFF.

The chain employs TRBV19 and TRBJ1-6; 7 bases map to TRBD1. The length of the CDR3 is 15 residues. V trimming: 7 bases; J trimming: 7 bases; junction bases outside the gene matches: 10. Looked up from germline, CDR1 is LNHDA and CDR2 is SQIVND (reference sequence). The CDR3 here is CASTIAGGYNSPLHF. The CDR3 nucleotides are TGTGCCAGTACCATAGCAGGGGGATACAATTCACCCCTCCACTTT.

The CDR3, as DNA: TGTGCCAGCAGTGAAAGAGCCCGGATCATGGGGGCCAACGTCCTGACTTTC. Its protein product is CASSERARIMGANVLTF. The chain couples TRBV6-1 to TRBJ2-6; D call uncertain. V was clipped by 2 bases and J by 4 bases, with 15 bases between them. Germline V gives CDR1 MNHNS, CDR2 SASEGT. This CDR3 is 17 amino acids long.

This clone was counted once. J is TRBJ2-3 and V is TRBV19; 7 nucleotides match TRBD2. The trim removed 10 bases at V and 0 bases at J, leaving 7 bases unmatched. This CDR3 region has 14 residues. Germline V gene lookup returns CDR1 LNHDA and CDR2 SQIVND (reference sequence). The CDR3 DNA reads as TGTGCCACTAGGACTAGTGGGAGCACAGATACGCAGTATTTT. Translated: CATRTSGSTDTQYF.

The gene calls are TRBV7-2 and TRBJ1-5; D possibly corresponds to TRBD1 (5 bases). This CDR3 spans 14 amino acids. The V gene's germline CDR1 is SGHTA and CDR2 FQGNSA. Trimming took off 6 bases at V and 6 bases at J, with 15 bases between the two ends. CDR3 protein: CASSQGTGGQPQHF. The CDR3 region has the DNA TGTGCCAGCAGTCAAGGGACCGGAGGTCAGCCCCAGCATTTT.

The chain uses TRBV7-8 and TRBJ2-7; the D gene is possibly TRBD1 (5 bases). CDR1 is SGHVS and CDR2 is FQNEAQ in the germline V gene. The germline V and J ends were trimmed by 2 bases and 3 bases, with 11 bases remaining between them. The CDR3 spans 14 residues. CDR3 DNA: TGTGCCAGCAGCTTATCAGGGTTGGGCTACGAGCAGTACTTC. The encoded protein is CASSLSGLGYEQYF.

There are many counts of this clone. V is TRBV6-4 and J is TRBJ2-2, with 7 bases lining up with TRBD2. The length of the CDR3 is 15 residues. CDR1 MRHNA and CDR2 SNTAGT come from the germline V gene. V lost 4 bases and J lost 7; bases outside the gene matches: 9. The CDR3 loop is CASSVSSGGHGELFF. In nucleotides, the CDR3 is TGTGCCAGCAGTGTGTCATCGGGAGGTCACGGGGAGCTGTTTTTT.

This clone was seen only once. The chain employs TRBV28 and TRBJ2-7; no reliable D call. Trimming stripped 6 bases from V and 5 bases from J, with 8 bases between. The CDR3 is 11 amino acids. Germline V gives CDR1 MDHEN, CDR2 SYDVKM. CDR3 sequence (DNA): TGTGCCAGCAGCGTTCGGGACGAGCAGTACTTC. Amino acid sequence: CASSVRDEQYF.

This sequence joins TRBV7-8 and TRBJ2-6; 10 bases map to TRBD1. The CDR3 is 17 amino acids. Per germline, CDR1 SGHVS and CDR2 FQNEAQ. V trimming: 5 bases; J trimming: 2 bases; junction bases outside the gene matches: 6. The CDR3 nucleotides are TGTGCCAGCAGCCCGGGGACAGGGGCAGCTGGGGCCAACGTCCTGACTTTC. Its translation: CASSPGTGAAGANVLTF.

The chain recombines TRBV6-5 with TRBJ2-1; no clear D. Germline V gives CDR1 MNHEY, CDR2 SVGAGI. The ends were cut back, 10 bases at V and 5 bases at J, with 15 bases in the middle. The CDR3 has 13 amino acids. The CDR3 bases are TGTGCCACCGCGAGGAACGGAAACAATGAGCAGTTCTTC. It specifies CATARNGNNEQFF.

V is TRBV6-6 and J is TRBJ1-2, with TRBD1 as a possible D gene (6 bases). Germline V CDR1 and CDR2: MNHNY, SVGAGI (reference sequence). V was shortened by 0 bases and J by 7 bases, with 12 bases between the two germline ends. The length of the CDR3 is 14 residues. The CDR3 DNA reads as TGTGCCAGCAGTTACTCAGGGGGGTCCTCTGGCTACACCTTC. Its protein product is CASSYSGGSSGYTF.

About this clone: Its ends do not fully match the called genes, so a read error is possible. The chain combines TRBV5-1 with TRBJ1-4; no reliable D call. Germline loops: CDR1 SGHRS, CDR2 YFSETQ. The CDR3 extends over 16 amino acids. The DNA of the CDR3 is TGCGCCAGCAGATTGGAGGCTCTGGGAACTAATGAAAAACTGTTTTTT. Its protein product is CASRLEALGTNEKLFF.

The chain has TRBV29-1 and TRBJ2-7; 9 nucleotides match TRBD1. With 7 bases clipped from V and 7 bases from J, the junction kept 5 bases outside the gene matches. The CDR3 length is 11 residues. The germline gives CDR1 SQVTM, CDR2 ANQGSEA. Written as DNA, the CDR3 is TGCAGCGCCCGGACAGGGGCAGAGCAGTACTTC. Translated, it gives CSARTGAEQYF.

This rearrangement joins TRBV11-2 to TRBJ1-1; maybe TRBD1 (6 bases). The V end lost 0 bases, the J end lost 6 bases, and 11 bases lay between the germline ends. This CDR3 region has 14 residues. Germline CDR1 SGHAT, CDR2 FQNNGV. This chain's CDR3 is CASSLDWGLSEAFF. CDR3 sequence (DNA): TGTGCCAGCAGCTTAGATTGGGGGCTCTCTGAAGCTTTCTTT.

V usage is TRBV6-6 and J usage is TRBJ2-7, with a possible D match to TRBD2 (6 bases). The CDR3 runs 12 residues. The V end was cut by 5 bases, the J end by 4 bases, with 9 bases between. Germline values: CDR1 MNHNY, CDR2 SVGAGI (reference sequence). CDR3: CASSQDYYEQYF. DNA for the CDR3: TGTGCCAGCAGTCAGGACTATTACGAGCAGTACTTC.

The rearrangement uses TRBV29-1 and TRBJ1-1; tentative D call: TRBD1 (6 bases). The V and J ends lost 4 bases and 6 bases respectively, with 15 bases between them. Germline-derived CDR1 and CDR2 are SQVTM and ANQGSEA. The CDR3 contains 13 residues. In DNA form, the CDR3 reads TGCAGCGTTGGACAACAGGGCCGCTCTGAAGCTTTCTTT. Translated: CSVGQQGRSEAFF.

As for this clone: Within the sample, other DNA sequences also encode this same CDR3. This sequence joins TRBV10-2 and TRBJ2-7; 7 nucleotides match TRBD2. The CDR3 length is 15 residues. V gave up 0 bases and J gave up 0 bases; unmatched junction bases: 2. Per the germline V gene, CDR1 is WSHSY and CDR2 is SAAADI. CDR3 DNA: TGCGCCAGCAGTGAGTCCGGCGGGAGCTCCTACGAGCAGTACTTC. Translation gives CASSESGGSSYEQYF.

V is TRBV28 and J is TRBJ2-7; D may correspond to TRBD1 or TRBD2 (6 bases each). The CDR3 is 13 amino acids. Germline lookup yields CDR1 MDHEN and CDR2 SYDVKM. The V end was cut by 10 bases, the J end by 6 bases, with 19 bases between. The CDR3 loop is CAISKGGLGEQYF. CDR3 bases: TGTGCCATTTCTAAGGGGGGTCTAGGCGAGCAGTACTTC. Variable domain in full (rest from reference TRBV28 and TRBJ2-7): DVKVTQSSRYLVKRTGEKVFLECVQDMDHENMFWYRQDPGLGLRLIYFSYDVKMKEKGDIPEGYSVSREKKERFSLILESASTNQTSMYLCAISKGGLGEQYFGPGTRLTVT.

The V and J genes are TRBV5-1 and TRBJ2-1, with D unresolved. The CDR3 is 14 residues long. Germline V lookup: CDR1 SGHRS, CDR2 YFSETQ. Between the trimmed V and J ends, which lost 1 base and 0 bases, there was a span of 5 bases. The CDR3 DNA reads TGCGCCAGCAGCTTGCCCCACTCCTACAATGAGCAGTTCTTC. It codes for CASSLPHSYNEQFF.

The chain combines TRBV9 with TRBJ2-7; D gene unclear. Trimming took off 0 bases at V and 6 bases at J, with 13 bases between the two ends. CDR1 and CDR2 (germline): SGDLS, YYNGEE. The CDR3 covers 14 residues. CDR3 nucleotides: TGTGCCAGCAGCGTAGGGCCTAGATCCGGCGAGCAGTACTTC. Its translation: CASSVGPRSGEQYF.

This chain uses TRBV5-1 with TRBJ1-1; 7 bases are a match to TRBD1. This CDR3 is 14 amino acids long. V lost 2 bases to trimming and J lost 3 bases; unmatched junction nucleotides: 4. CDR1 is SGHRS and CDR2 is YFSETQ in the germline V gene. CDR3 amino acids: CASSFDRVDTEAFF. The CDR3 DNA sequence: TGCGCCAGCAGCTTCGACAGGGTCGACACTGAAGCTTTCTTT.

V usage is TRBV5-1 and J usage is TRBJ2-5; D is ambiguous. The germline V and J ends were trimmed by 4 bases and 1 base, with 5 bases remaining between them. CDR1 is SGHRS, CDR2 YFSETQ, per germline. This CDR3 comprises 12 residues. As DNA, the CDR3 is TGCGCCAGCAGCCGGCCCCAAGAGACCCAGTACTTC. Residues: CASSRPQETQYF.

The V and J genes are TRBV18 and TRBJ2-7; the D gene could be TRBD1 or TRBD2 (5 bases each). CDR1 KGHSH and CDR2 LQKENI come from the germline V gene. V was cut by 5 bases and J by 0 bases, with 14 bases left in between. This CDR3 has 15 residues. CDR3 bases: TGTGCCAGCTCAGTGACCGGGACGGACTCCTACGAGCAGTACTTC. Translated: CASSVTGTDSYEQYF.

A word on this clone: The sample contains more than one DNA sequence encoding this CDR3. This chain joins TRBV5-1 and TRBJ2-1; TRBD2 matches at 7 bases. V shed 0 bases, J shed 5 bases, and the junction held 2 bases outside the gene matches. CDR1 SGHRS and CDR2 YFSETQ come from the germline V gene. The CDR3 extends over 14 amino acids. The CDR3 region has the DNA TGCGCCAGCAGCTTGGGGGGGACTAACAATGAGCAGTTCTTC. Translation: CASSLGGTNNEQFF.

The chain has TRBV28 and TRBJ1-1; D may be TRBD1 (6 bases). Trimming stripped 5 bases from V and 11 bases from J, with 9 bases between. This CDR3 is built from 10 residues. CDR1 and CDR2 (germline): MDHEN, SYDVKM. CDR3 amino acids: CASSSRGAFF. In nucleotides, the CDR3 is TGTGCCAGCAGTAGCAGGGGTGCTTTCTTT.

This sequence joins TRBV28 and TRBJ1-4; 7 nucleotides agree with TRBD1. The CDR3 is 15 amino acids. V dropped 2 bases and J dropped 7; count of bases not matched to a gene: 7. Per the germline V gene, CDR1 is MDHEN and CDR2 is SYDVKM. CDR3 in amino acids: CASSLPGQNGEKLFF. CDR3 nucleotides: TGTGCCAGCAGTTTACCGGGACAGAATGGTGAAAAACTGTTTTTT.

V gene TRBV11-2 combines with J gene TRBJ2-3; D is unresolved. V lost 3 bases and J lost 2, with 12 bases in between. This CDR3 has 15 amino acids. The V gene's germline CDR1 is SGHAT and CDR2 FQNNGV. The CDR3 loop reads CASSLGLRATDTQYF. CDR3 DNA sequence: TGTGCCAGCAGCTTGGGGTTACGGGCCACAGATACGCAGTATTTT. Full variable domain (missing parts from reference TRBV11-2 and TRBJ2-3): EAGVAQSPRYKIIEKRQSVAFWCNPISGHATLYWYQQILGQGPKLLIQFQNNGVVDDSQLPKDRFSAERLKGVDSTLKIQPAKLEDSAVYLCASSLGLRATDTQYFGPGTRLTVL.

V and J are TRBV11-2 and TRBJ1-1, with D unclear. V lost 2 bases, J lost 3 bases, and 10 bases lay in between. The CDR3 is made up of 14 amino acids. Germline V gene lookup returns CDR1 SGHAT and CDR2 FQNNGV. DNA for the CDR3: TGTGCCAGCAGCTTACAGGCAGGAGACACTGAAGCTTTCTTT. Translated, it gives CASSLQAGDTEAFF.

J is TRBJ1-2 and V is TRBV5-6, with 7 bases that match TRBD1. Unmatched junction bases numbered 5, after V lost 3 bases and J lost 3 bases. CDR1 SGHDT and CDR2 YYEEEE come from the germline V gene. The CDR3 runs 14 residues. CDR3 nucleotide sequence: TGTGCCAGCAGCTCGACAGGGAAGGACTATGGCTACACCTTC. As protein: CASSSTGKDYGYTF.